Each of the 6 T cell receptor beta chains below was sequenced from the same sample in a study of memory CD4+ T cells and cytomegalovirus serostatus. Single viable CD3+CD4+CD8-CD45RO+ cells were sorted as the memory CD4+ T cells. Assay: immunoSEQ multiplex PCR; the TCRdb copy retains only in-frame clones and omits some. The sample lists around 44,000 clones; over 70% were seen once. Sequencing was carried out using memory CD4+ T cells from blood. The receptors were gathered from an adult in good health and CMV-seronegative.

The CDR3 spells CASTQGAAYNEQFF. The CDR3 nucleotides are TGCGCCAGCACCCAGGGGGCTGCCTACAATGAGCAGTTCTTC. The J gene is TRBJ2-1, the V gene TRBV10-2; TRBD1 agrees at 8 bases. This CDR3 region has 14 residues. Germline V gene lookup returns CDR1 WSHSY and CDR2 SAAADI. V lost 7 bases to trimming and J lost 2 bases; unmatched junction nucleotides: 4.

This chain uses TRBV5-1 with TRBJ2-2; D is ambiguous. Between the trimmed V and J ends, which lost 0 bases and 1 base, there was a span of 7 bases. The V gene's germline CDR1 is SGHRS and CDR2 YFSETQ. CDR3 length equals 15 residues. The CDR3 DNA sequence: TGCGCCAGCAGCTTGGATAGGATGAACACCGGGGAGCTGTTTTTT. Protein sequence: CASSLDRMNTGELFF.

CDR3 residues: CASKSLGMNTEAFF. The DNA of the CDR3 is TGTGCCAGTAAGTCCCTGGGGATGAACACTGAAGCTTTCTTT. The rearrangement joins TRBV19 to TRBJ1-1; D is unclear. The CDR3 is 14 amino acids. The V end was cut by 7 bases, the J end by 0 bases, with 12 bases between. Germline-derived CDR1 and CDR2 are LNHDA and SQIVND (reference sequence).

The chain carries TRBV18 and TRBJ1-4; D not resolved. The CDR3 spans 15 residues. Germline V lookup: CDR1 KGHSH, CDR2 LQKENI. V lost 0 bases to trimming and J lost 5 bases, with 10 bases between them. The CDR3 bases are TGTGCCAGCTCACCACCGCGGAATTCGAATGAAAAACTGTTTTTT. Translation gives CASSPPRNSNEKLFF.

The chain links TRBV5-4 to TRBJ1-5; D perhaps matches TRBD1 (5 bases). This CDR3 is built from 17 residues. The germline V gene has CDR1 SGHNT and CDR2 YYREEE (reference sequence). V was clipped by 4 bases and J by 4 bases, with 21 bases between them. CDR3 coding DNA: TGTGCCAGCAGCCAAGAGTTGGCAGGGTCAATAAATCAGCCCCAGCATTTT. Encoded protein: CASSQELAGSINQPQHF.

The chain employs TRBV28 and TRBJ1-5; no clear D. The length of the CDR3 is 14 residues. The V end lost 7 bases, the J end lost 0 bases, and 10 bases lay between the germline ends. Germline values: CDR1 MDHEN, CDR2 SYDVKM. This CDR3 is CASIAGHSNQPQHF. The CDR3, as DNA: TGTGCCAGCATCGCCGGCCATAGCAATCAGCCCCAGCATTTT.